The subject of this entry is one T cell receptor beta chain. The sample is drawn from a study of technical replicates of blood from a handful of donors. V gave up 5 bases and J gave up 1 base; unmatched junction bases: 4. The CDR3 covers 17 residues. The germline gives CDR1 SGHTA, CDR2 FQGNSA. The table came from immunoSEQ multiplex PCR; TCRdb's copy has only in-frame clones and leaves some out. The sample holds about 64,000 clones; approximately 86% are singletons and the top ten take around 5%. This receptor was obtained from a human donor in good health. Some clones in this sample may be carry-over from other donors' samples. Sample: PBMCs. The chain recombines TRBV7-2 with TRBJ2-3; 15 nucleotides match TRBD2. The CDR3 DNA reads TGTGCCAGCAGCACGAGGACTAGCGGGAGGGGCACAGATACGCAGTATTTT. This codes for CASSTRTSGRGTDTQYF.